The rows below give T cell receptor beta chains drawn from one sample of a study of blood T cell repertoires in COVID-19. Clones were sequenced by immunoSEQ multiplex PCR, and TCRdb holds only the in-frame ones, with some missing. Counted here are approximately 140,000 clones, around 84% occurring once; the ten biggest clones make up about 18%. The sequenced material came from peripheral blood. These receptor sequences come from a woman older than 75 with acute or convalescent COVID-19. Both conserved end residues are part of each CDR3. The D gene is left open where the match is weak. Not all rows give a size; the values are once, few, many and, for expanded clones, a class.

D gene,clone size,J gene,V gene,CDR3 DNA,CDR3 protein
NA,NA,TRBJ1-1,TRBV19,TGTGCCAGTAGTATAACAGCTTTGAACACTGAAGCTTTCTTT,CASSITALNTEAFF
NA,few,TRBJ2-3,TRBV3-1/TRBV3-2,TGTGCCAGCAGTCGAGGGATATGGGGCACAGATACGCAGTATTTT,CASSRGIWGTDTQYF
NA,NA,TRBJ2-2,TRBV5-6,TGTGCCAGCAGCTTGTTGGGAAAAACAGGGAGCACCGGGGAGCTGTTTTTT,CASSLLGKTGSTGELFF
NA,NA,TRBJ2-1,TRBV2,TGTGCCAGCAGCGCGAACTACAATGAGCAGTTCTTC,CASSANYNEQFF
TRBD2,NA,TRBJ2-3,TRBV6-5,TGTGCCAGCAGTTACGGGGCGGGAGAGATGGATACGCAGTATTTT,CASSYGAGEMDTQYF
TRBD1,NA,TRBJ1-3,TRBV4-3,TGCGCCAGCAGCCAAGATCGAGGGACAGGGGGCTCTGGAAACACCATATATTTT,CASSQDRGTGGSGNTIYF
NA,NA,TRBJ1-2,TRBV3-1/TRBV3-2,TGTGCCAGCAGCCAAGAGGCCAGGATTTTTGGCTACACCTTC,CASSQEARIFGYTF
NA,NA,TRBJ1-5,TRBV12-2,TGTGCAAGTCGCTCCGTTCGACAGGGGGTCAATCAGCCCCAGCATTTT,CASRSVRQGVNQPQHF
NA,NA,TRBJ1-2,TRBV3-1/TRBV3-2,TGTGCCAGCAGCCAATTATATGGCTACACCTTC,CASSQLYGYTF
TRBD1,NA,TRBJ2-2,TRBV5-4,TGTGCCAGCAGCTTCGACAGGGCCACCGGGGAGCTGTTTTTT,CASSFDRATGELFF
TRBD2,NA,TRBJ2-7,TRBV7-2,TGTGCCAGCAGCCGCGGACTAGTGAAGGAGCAGTACTTC,CASSRGLVKEQYF
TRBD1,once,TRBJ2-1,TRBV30,TGTGCCTGGTCCCCAGACGGGACAGGACCTAGGGATGAGCAGTTCTTC,CAWSPDGTGPRDEQFF
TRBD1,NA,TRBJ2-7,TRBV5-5,TGTGCCAGCAGCGGGGACAGGGGGCTGGAGGAGCAGTACTTC,CASSGDRGLEEQYF
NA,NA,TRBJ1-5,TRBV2,TGTGCCAGCAGTGGGCAGGGCGGCAATCAGCCCCAGCATTTT,CASSGQGGNQPQHF
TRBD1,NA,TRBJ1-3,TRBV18,TGTGCCAGCTCCGGACAGGGCCCTGGAAACACCATATATTTT,CASSGQGPGNTIYF
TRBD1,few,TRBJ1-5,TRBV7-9,TGTGCCAGCAGCCAGACAGGGGGAAGCAATCAGCCCCAGCATTTT,CASSQTGGSNQPQHF
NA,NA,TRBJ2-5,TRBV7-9,TGTGCCAGCAGCCCGGTTGGGGCAACCGACGGGGAGACCCAGTACTTC,CASSPVGATDGETQYF
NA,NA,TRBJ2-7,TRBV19,TGTGCCAGTACGGAGCAGGGTTCGGATTCTCGGCAGTACTTC,CASTEQGSDSRQYF
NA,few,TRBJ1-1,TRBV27,TGTGCCAGCAGTTTTACGCGGGGGAGCACTGAAGCTTTCTTT,CASSFTRGSTEAFF
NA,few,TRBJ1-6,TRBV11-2,TGTGCCAGCAGCTTAGCAGGGCGTTATAATTCACCCCTCCACTTT,CASSLAGRYNSPLHF
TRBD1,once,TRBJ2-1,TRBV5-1,TGCGCCAGCAGTGAAGGGACAGGAGGTCACAATGAGCAGTTCTTC,CASSEGTGGHNEQFF
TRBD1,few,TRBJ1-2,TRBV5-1,TGCGCCAGCAGCGGGGGACAGCAGAACTATGGCTACACCTTC,CASSGGQQNYGYTF
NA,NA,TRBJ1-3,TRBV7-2,TGTGCCAGCAGCTGGCTCCCGGGAAACACCATATATTTT,CASSWLPGNTIYF
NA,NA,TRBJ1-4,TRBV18,TGTGCCAGCTCACCAGTAAGAGCACCTAATGAAAAACTGTTTTTT,CASSPVRAPNEKLFF
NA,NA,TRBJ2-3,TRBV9,TGTGCCAGCAGCCCCGGAGACAGGTCCCGCACAGATACGCAGTATTTT,CASSPGDRSRTDTQYF
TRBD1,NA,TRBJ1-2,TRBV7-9,TGTGCCAGCAGCTTAGCAGGGGGCCATTATGGCTACACCTTC,CASSLAGGHYGYTF
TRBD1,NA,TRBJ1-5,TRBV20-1,TGCAGTGCTAGTCGGCGGCAGGGGGTGAGCAATCAGCCCCAGCATTTT,CSASRRQGVSNQPQHF
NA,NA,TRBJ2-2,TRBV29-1,TGCAGCGTTGAGCAGGGGACCGGGGAGCTGTTTTTT,CSVEQGTGELFF
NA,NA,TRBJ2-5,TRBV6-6,TGTGCCAGCAGTCCGACCCCAGGAGGGGCTGGTAGGGAGACCCAGTACTTC,CASSPTPGGAGRETQYF
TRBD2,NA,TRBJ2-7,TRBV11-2,TGTGCCAGCAGCTTAGCATTGGCGGGAGGCCTCTCCTACGAGCAGTACTTC,CASSLALAGGLSYEQYF
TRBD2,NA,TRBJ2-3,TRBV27,TGTGCCAGCAGTTTGCGACCCCGACTAGCGGGAGGTGCAGATACGCAGTATTTT,CASSLRPRLAGGADTQYF
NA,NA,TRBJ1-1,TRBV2,TGTGCCAGCAGTGAGGGGGGTTTCGACACTGAAGCTTTCTTT,CASSEGGFDTEAFF
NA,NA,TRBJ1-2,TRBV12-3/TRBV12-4,TGTGCCAGCAGTTTAACCGAGGACTATGGCTACACCTTC,CASSLTEDYGYTF